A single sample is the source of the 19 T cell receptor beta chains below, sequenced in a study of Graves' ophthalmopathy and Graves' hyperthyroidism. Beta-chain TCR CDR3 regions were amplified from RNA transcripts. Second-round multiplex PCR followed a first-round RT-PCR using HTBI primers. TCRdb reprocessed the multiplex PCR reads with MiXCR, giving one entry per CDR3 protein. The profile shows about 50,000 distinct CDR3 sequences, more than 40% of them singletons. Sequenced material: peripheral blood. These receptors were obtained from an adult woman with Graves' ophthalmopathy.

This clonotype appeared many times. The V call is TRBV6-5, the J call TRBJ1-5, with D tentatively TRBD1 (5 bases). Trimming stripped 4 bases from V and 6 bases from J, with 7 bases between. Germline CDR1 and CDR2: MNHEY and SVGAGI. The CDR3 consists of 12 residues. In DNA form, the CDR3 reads TGTGCCAGCAGTTCCGGGGCTCAGCCCCAGCATTTT. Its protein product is CASSSGAQPQHF.

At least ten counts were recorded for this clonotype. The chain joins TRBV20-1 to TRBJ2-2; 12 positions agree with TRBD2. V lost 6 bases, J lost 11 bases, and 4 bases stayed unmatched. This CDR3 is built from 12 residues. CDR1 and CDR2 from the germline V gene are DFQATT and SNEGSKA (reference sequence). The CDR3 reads CSAPGLAGELFF. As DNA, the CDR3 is TGCAGTGCCCCTGGACTAGCGGGAGAGCTGTTTTTT.

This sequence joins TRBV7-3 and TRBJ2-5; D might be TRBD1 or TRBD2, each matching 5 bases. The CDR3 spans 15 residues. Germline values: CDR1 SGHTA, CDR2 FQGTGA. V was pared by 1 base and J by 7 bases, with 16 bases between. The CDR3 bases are TGTGCCAGCAGCTTAAGTTATGGGGGAGAGGCGACCCAGTACTTC. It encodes CASSLSYGGEATQYF.

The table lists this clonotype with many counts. CDR3 nucleotides: TGTGCCAGCAGTGACTCTGCCTACACAGATACGCAGTATTTT. Its protein product is CASSDSAYTDTQYF. The chain is built from TRBV6-4 and TRBJ2-3; D is uncertain. The CDR3 extends over 14 amino acids. Trimming took off 0 bases at V and 2 bases at J, with 6 bases between the two ends. From germline, CDR1 is MRHNA and CDR2 SNTAGT.

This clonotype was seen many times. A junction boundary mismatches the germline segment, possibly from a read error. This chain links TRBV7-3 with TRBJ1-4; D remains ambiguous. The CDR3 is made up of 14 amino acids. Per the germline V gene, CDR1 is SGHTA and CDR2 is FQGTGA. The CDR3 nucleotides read TGTGCCAGCAGCCTAACCGGGCAGGATGAAAAACTGTTTTTT. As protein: CASSLTGQDEKLFF.

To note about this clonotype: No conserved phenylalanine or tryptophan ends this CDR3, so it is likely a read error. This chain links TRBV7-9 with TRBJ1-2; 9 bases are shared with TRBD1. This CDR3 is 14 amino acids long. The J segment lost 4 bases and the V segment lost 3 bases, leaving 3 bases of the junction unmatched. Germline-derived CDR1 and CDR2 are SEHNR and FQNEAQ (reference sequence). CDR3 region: CASSLTGGGYGYTL. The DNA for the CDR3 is TGTGCCAGCAGCTTGACAGGGGGGGGCTATGGCTACACCCTC.

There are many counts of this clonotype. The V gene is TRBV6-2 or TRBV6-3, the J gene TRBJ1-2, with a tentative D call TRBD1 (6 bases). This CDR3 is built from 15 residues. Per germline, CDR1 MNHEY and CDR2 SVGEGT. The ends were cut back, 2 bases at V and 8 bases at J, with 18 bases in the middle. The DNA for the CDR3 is TGTGCCAGCAGTTACGATGTTCCGCACAGGGAAGGCTACACCTTC. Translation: CASSYDVPHREGYTF.

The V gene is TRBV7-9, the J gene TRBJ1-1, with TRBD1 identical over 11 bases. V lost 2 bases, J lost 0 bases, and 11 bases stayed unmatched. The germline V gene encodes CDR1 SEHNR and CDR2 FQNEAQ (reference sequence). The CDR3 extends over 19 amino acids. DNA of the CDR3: TGTGCCAGCAGCTTAATCAGGACAGGGGGCGTAGCAATGAACACTGAAGCTTTCTTT. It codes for CASSLIRTGGVAMNTEAFF. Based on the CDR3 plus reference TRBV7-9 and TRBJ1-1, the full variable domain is DTGVSQNPRHKITKRGQNVTFRCDPISEHNRLYWYRQTLGQGPEFLTYFQNEAQLEKSRLLSDRFSAERPKGSFSTLEIQRTEQGDSAMYLCASSLIRTGGVAMNTEAFFGQGTRLTVV.

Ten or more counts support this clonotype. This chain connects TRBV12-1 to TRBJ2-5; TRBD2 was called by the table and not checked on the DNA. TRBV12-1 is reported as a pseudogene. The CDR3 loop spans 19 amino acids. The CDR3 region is CASSFGPGLAGDWGRTQYF. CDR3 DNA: TGTGCCAGCAGCTTTGGCCCGGGACTAGCGGGGGACTGGGGTCGGACCCAGTACTTC.

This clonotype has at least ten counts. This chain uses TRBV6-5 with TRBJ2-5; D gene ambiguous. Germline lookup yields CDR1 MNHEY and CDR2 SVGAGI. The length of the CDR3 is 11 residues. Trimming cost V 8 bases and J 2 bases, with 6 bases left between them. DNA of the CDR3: TGTGCCAGCCGGCAACAAGAGACCCAGTACTTC. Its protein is CASRQQETQYF.

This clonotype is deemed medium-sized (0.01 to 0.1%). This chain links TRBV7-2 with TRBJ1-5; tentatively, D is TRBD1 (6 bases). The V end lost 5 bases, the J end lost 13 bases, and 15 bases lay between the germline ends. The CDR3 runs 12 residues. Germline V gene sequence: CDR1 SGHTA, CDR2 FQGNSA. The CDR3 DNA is TGTGCCAGCAGCAAAGCCGGCGGGACACAGCATTTT. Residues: CASSKAGGTQHF.

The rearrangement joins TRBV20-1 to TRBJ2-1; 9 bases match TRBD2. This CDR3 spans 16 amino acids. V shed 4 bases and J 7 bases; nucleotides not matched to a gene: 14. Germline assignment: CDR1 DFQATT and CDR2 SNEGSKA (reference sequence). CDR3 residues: CSAITPPPAGGNEQFF. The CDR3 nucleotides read TGCAGTGCTATTACCCCCCCTCCCGCGGGAGGGAATGAGCAGTTCTTC.

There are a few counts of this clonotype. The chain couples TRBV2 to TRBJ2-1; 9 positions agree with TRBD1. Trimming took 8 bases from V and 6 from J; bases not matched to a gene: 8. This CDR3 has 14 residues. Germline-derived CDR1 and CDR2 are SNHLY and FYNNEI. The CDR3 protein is CASGAGTGTNEQFF. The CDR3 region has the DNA TGTGCCAGCGGCGCGGGGACAGGGACCAATGAGCAGTTCTTC.

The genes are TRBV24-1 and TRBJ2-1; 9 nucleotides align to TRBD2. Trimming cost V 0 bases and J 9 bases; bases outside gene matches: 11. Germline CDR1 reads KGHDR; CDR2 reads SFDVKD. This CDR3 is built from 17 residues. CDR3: CATSDLGAGGAGSEQFF. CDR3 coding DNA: TGTGCCACCAGTGATTTGGGGGCGGGAGGGGCCGGGAGTGAGCAGTTCTTC.

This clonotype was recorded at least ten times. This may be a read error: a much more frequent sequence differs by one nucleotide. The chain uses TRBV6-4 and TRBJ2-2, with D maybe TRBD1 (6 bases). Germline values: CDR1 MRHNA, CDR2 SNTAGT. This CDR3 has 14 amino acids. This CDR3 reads CASSEDSSTEELFF. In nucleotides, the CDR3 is TGTGCCAGCAGTGAGGACAGCTCCACCGAGGAGCTGTTTTTT.

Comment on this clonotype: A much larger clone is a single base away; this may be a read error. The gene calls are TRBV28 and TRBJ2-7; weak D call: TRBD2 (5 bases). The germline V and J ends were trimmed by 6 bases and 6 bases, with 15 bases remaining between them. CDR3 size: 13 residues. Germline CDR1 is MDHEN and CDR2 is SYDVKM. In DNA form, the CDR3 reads TGTGCCAGCAGCGCACCGAGGGCGGCCGAGCAGTACTTC. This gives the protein CASSAPRAAEQYF.

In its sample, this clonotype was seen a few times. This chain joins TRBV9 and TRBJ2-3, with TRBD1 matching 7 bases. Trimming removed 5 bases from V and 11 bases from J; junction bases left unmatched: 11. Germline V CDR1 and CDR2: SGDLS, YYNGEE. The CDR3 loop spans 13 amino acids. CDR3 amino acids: CASSGDSANEQYF. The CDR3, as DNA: TGTGCCAGCAGTGGGGACAGCGCAAATGAGCAGTATTTT. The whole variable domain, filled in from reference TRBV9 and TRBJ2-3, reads DSGVTQTPKHLITATGQRVTLRCSPRSGDLSVYWYQQSLDQGLQFLIQYYNGEERAKGNILERFSAQQFPDLHSELNLSSLELGDSALYFCASSGDSANEQYFGPGTRLTVL.

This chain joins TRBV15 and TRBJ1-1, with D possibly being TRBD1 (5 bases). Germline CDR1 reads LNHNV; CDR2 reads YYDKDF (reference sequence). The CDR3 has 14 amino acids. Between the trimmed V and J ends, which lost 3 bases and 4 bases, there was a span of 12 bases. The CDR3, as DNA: TGTGCCACCAGCAGCTTACAGGTTTCCACTGAAGCTTTCTTT. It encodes CATSSLQVSTEAFF. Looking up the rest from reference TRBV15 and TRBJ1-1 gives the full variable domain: DAMVIQNPRYQVTQFGKPVTLSCSQTLNHNVMYWYQQKSSQAPKLLFHYYDKDFNNEADTPDNFQSRRPNTSFCFLDIRSPGLGDTAMYLCATSSLQVSTEAFFGQGTRLTVV.

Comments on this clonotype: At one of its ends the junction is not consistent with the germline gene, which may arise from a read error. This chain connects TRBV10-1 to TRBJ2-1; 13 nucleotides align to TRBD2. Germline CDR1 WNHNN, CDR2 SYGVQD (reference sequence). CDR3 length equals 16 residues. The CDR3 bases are TGTGCCAGCAGCCCGGGACTAGCGGGAAGGAACAATGAGCAGTTCTTC. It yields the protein CASSPGLAGRNNEQFF.